This T cell receptor (beta chain) was identified during a study of blood T cell repertoires in COVID-19. Study-wide context: The United States, Italy and Spain were the sources of the acute and convalescent COVID-19 samples.

The CDR3 has 14 amino acids. In the original workflow: It was from reference gene primer amplification that nucleated cell counts were estimated. The method was immunoSEQ multiplex PCR; TCRdb's version includes in-frame clones alone and lacks a portion of them. The DNA gave D and trimming, while V, J and clone size come from that table. This sample has about 280,000 clones, with 75% to 85% found just once. The sample taken for sequencing was peripheral blood. The receptor comes from a man between 50 and 59 years old with active or convalescent COVID-19. The chain carries TRBV21-1 and TRBJ1-5; whether TRBD1, the table's D call, matches the DNA was not checked. TRBV21-1 is flagged as a pseudogene. The CDR3 loop is CASLGQGGDQPQHF. In DNA form, the CDR3 reads TGTGCCAGCCTAGGACAGGGCGGAGATCAGCCCCAGCATTTT.